The text below deals with one T cell receptor beta chain. Its antigen is undetermined. The sample is drawn from a study of OX40 agonist ivuxolimab in advanced cancers. The wider study: Ivuxolimab, which is an agonistic anti-OX40 (CD134) antibody, was administered to the patients.

Overall study findings and caveats: Some of the nonresponding patients also showed low levels of normalized T-cell clonal expansion. Low clonal expansion, among the lowest seen, marked partial responders at 0.1-3.0 mg/kg.

The germline V gene encodes CDR1 GTSNPN and CDR2 SVGIG (reference sequence). This CDR3 is built from 14 residues. J lost 7 bases, V lost 1 base, and 5 bases had no gene match. The study sampled blood at baseline, cycle 4 day 1, and cycle 7 day 1. Clones were sequenced by immunoSEQ multiplex PCR, and TCRdb holds only the in-frame ones, with some missing. The repertoire holds tens of thousands of clones, with about 90% as singletons. Sequences were derived from CD4+ or CD8+ T cells sorted from blood, sampled in a trial of the OX40 agonist ivuxolimab. The chain links TRBV30 to TRBJ1-4, with TRBD1 matching 8 bases. The source is an adult with an advanced solid tumor such as melanoma, head and neck, liver or kidney cancer. The CDR3 loop is CAWSETGGVEKLFF. In DNA, the CDR3 is TGTGCCTGGAGTGAAACAGGGGGTGTTGAAAAACTGTTTTTT.